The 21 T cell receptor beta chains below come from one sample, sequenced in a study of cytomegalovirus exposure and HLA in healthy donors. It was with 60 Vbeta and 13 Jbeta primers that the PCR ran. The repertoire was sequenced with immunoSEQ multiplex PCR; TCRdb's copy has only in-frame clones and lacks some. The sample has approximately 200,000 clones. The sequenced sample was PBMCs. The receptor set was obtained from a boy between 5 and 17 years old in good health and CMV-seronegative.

The CDR3 loop is CASSQGVVPGNEQFF. Written as DNA, the CDR3 is TGTGCCAGCAGCCAGGGGGTGGTCCCGGGCAATGAGCAGTTCTTC. The genes are TRBV11-1 and TRBJ2-1; 7 nucleotides align to TRBD1. V was clipped by 5 bases and J by 6 bases; unmatched bases: 10. This CDR3 is 15 amino acids long. CDR1 SGHAT and CDR2 FQDESV come from the germline V gene (reference sequence).

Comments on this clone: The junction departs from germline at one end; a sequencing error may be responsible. The CDR3 DNA reads TGTGCCAGCAGCTTGGGGGACACGACCTACGGTTCACCCCCCCACTTT. This gives the protein CASSLGDTTYGSPPHF. The V and J genes are TRBV5-6 and TRBJ1-6; D possibly corresponds to TRBD1 (6 bases). CDR1 is SGHDT and CDR2 is YYEEEE in the germline V gene. This CDR3 has 16 residues.

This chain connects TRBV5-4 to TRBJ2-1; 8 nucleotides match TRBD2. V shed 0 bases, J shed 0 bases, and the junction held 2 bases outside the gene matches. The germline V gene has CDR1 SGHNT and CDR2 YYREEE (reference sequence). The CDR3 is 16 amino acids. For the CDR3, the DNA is TGTGCCAGCAGCTTGGAGCTAGCGGGCTCCTACAATGAGCAGTTCTTC. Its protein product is CASSLELAGSYNEQFF.

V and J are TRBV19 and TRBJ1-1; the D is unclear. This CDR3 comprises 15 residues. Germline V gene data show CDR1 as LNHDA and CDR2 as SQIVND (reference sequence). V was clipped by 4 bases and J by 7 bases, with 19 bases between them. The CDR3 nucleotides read TGTGCCAGTAGTACCTCCCTGGGCCCCCAGTATGAAGCTTTCTTT. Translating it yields CASSTSLGPQYEAFF.

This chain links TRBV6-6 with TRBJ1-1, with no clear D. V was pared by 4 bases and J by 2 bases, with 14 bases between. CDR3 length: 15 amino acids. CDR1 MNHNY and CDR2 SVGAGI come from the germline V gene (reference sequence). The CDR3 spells CASSFLGMGNTEAFF. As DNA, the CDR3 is TGTGCCAGCAGTTTCCTCGGGATGGGCAACACTGAAGCTTTCTTT.

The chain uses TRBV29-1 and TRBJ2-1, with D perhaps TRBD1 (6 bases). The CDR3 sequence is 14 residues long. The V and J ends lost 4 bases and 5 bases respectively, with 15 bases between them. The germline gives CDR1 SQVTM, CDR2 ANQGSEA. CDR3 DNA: TGCAGCGTTGTCGGCAGGGGTCCTGACAATGAGCAGTTCTTC. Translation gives CSVVGRGPDNEQFF.

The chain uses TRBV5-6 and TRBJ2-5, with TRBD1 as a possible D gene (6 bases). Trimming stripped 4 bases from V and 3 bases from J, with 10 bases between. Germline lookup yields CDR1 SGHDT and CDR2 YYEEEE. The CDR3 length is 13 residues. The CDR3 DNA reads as TGTGCCAGCAGCCCGGACAGTGAAGAGACCCAGTACTTC. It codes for CASSPDSEETQYF.

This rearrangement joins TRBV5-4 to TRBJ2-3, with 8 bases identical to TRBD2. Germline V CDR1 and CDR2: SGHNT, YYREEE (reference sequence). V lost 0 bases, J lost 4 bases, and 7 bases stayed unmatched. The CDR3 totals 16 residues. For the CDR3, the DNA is TGTGCCAGCAGCTTGGTTCCGGGGGGGCCAGCAGATACGCAGTATTTT. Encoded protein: CASSLVPGGPADTQYF.

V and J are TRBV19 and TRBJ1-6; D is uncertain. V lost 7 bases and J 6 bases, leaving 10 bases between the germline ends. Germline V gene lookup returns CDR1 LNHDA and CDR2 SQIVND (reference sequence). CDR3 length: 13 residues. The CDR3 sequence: CASKAESNSPLHF. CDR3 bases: TGTGCCAGTAAGGCGGAGAGTAATTCACCCCTCCACTTT.

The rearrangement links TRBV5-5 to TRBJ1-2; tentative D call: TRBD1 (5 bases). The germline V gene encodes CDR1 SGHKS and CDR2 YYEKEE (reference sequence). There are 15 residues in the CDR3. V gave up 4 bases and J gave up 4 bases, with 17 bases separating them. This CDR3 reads CASSPGGSYPYGYTF. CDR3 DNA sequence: TGTGCCAGCAGCCCGGGGGGGTCATATCCCTATGGCTACACCTTC.

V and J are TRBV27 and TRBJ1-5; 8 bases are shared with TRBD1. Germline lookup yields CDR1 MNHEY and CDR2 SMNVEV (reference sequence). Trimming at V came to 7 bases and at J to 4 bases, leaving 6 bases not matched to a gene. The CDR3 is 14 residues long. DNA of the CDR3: TGTGCCAGCAAAACAGGGGGATTGAATCAGCCCCAGCATTTT. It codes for CASKTGGLNQPQHF.

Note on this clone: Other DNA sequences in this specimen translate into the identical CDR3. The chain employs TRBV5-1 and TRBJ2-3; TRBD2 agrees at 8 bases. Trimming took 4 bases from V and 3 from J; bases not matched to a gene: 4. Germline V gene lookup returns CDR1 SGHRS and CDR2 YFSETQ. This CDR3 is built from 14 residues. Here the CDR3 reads CASSPGGGTDTQYF. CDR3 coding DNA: TGCGCCAGCAGCCCCGGGGGGGGGACAGATACGCAGTATTTT.

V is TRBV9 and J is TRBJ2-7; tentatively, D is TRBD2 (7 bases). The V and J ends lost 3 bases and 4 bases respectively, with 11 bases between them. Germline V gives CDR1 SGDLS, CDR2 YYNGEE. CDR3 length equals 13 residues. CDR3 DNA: TGTGCCAGCAGCGCCGCGGGGGCTTACGAGCAGTACTTC. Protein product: CASSAAGAYEQYF. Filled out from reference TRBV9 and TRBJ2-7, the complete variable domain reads DSGVTQTPKHLITATGQRVTLRCSPRSGDLSVYWYQQSLDQGLQFLIQYYNGEERAKGNILERFSAQQFPDLHSELNLSSLELGDSALYFCASSAAGAYEQYFGPGTRLTVT.

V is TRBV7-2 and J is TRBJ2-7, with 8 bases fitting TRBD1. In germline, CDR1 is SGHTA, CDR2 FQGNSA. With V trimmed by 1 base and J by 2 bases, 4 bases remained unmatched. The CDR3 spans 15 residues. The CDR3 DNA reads TGTGCCAGCAGCTTAGGACAGGGGCGAACCTACGAGCAGTACTTC. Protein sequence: CASSLGQGRTYEQYF.

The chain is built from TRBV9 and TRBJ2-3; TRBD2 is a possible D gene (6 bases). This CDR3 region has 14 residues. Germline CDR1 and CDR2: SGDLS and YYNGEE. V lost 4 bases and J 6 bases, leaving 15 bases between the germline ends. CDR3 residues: CASSPEEGFDTQYF. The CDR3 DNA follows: TGTGCCAGCAGCCCGGAGGAGGGTTTCGATACGCAGTATTTT.

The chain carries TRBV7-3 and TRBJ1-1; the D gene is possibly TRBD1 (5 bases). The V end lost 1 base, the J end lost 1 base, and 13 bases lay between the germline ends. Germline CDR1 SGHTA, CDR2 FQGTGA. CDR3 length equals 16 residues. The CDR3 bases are TGTGCCAGCAGCTTAATCGCGGGGGGAGGGAACACTGAAGCTTTCTTT. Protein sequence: CASSLIAGGGNTEAFF.

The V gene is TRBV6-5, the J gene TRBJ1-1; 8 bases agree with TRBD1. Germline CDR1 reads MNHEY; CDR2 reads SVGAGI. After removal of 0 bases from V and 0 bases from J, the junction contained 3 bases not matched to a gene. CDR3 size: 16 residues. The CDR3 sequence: CASSYSQGAMNTEAFF. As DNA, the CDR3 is TGTGCCAGCAGTTACTCCCAGGGGGCCATGAACACTGAAGCTTTCTTT.

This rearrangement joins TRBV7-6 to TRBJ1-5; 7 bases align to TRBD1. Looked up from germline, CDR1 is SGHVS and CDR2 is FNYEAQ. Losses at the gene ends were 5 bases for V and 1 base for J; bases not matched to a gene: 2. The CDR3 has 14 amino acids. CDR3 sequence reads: CASSPQGSNQPQHF. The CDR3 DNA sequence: TGTGCCAGCAGCCCACAGGGGAGCAATCAGCCCCAGCATTTT.

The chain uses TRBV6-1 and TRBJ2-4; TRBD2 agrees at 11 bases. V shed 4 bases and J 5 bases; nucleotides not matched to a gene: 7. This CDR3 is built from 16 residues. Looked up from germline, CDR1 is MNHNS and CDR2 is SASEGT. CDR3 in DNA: TGTGCCAGCAGTGTGCGACTAGCGGGGAGTCAAAACATTCAGTACTTC. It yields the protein CASSVRLAGSQNIQYF.

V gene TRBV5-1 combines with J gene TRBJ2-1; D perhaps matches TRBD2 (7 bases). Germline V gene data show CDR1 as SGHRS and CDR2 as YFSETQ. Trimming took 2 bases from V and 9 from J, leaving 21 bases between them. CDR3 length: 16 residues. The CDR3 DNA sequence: TGCGCCAGCAGCTTTAAAAATCTTGCGGGGGCCAGTGAGCAGTTCTTC. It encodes CASSFKNLAGASEQFF.

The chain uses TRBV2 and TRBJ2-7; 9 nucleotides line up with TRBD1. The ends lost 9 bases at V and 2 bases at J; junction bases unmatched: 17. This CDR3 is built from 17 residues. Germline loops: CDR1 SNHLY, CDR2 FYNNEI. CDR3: CASAISTDRQGAYEQYF. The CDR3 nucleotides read TGTGCCAGTGCCATTTCGACTGACCGACAGGGGGCCTACGAGCAGTACTTC.